Each of the 16 T cell receptor beta chains below was sequenced from the same sample in a study of cytomegalovirus exposure and HLA in healthy donors (dated by TCRdb to about 2017). The receptor library was made with the immunoSEQ multiplex PCR assay. Sourced from immuneACCESS, this table was stored by TCRdb with only in-frame sequences that have V and J called. A share of the clones is absent; for the studies checked, an unresolved V gene accounts for under half, and the remainder has no known explanation. Within this sample are about 250,000 clones, with roughly 87% of them counted one time only. The biggest ten clones account for 12% of the sample. The sample was PBMCs. These receptors were collected from a man aged 18 to 30 in good health and CMV-seropositive.

The CDR3 reads CASSLAGSLADEQYF. The CDR3 region has the DNA TGTGCCAGCAGCTTGGCGGGATCTCTGGCGGACGAGCAGTACTTC. The chain joins TRBV5-4 to TRBJ2-7, with D tentatively TRBD2 (5 bases). The CDR3 contains 15 residues. The germline V and J ends were trimmed by 0 bases and 5 bases, with 15 bases remaining between them. Germline V gives CDR1 SGHNT, CDR2 YYREEE (reference sequence).

This sequence joins TRBV7-9 and TRBJ2-5, with 12 positions matching TRBD2. The V gene's germline CDR1 is SEHNR and CDR2 FQNEAQ (reference sequence). The J segment lost 5 bases and the V segment lost 2 bases, leaving 0 bases of the junction unmatched. The length of the CDR3 is 14 residues. CDR3 sequence (DNA): TGTGCCAGCAGCTTACTAGCGGGAGGGGAGACCCAGTACTTC. Translated: CASSLLAGGETQYF. Complete variable domain (other parts from reference TRBV7-9 and TRBJ2-5): DTGVSQNPRHKITKRGQNVTFRCDPISEHNRLYWYRQTLGQGPEFLTYFQNEAQLEKSRLLSDRFSAERPKGSFSTLEIQRTEQGDSAMYLCASSLLAGGETQYFGPGTRLLVL.

The chain recombines TRBV14 with TRBJ2-7; D not certain. Germline V gene lookup returns CDR1 SGHDN and CDR2 FVKESK. CDR3 length equals 14 residues. V lost 3 bases and J 0 bases, leaving 9 bases between the germline ends. The CDR3 here is CASSHHSYSYEQYF. Written as DNA, the CDR3 is TGTGCCAGCAGCCACCACAGCTACTCCTACGAGCAGTACTTC.

Here the CDR3 DNA reads TGCGCCAGCAGCTTGGAGGCGACAGCGAACTATGGCTACACCTTC. Its translation is CASSLEATANYGYTF. The chain employs TRBV5-1 and TRBJ1-2; D is perhaps TRBD1 (5 bases). V was trimmed by 0 bases and J by 2 bases, leaving 11 bases between them. This CDR3 is built from 15 residues. Germline lookup yields CDR1 SGHRS and CDR2 YFSETQ.

The gene calls are TRBV30 and TRBJ2-5; the D is unclear. The CDR3 consists of 12 residues. CDR1 is GTSNPN and CDR2 is SVGIG in the germline V gene (reference sequence). The V and J ends lost 2 bases and 7 bases respectively, with 11 bases between them. CDR3 amino acids: CAWSPLSRTQYF. In nucleotides, the CDR3 is TGTGCCTGGAGTCCGCTATCTCGGACCCAGTACTTC.

This chain joins TRBV29-1 and TRBJ1-1; 11 bases match TRBD1. This CDR3 is 16 amino acids long. Germline V gives CDR1 SQVTM, CDR2 ANQGSEA. With 7 bases clipped from V and 5 bases from J, the junction kept 15 bases outside the gene matches. In DNA form, the CDR3 reads TGCAGCGCGACTTCTGGACAGGGGGCGCGCGGGACTGAAGCTTTCTTT. The encoded protein is CSATSGQGARGTEAFF. The entire variable domain, with the rest obtained from reference TRBV29-1 and TRBJ1-1, is as follows: SAVISQKPSRDICQRGTSLTIQCQVDSQVTMMFWYRQQPGQSLTLIATANQGSEATYESGFVIDKFPISRPNLTFSTLTVSNMSPEDSSIYLCSATSGQGARGTEAFFGQGTRLTVV.

This sequence joins TRBV29-1 and TRBJ2-7, with 8 bases matching TRBD2. This CDR3 spans 14 amino acids. Germline V gene lookup returns CDR1 SQVTM and CDR2 ANQGSEA. With V trimmed by 7 bases and J by 3 bases, 11 bases remained unmatched. The chain's CDR3 is CSAEGGSGDYEQYF. CDR3 coding DNA: TGCAGCGCCGAGGGGGGTAGCGGGGACTACGAGCAGTACTTC.

The V gene is TRBV7-9, the J gene TRBJ1-2; D not certain. Germline CDR1 SEHNR, CDR2 FQNEAQ (reference sequence). V dropped 4 bases and J dropped 8 bases, with 20 bases sitting between them. The CDR3 spans 15 residues. CDR3 DNA sequence: TGTGCCAGCAGCTCGCCCCCCGGATCGGCACCGGGCTACACCTTC. Its protein product is CASSSPPGSAPGYTF.

The CDR3 loop reads CASSLELADEQFF. CDR3 sequence (DNA): TGCGCCAGCAGCTTGGAACTAGCCGATGAGCAGTTCTTC. The rearrangement links TRBV5-1 to TRBJ2-1; possible D gene TRBD2, 6 bases. This CDR3 is 13 amino acids long. Germline values: CDR1 SGHRS, CDR2 YFSETQ. The germline V and J ends were trimmed by 0 bases and 8 bases, with 9 bases remaining between them.

This chain links TRBV7-3 with TRBJ2-5, with D uncertain. Trimming pared 2 bases from V and 3 bases from J, leaving 13 bases between. This CDR3 spans 15 amino acids. Germline lookup yields CDR1 SGHTA and CDR2 FQGTGA. The CDR3 region is CASSLRYGPEETQYF. CDR3 in DNA: TGTGCCAGCAGCTTACGATACGGGCCGGAAGAGACCCAGTACTTC.

The chain uses TRBV30 and TRBJ2-1; D is possibly TRBD2 (5 bases). The germline V and J ends were trimmed by 0 bases and 5 bases, with 8 bases remaining between them. CDR1 is GTSNPN and CDR2 is SVGIG in the germline V gene (reference sequence). The CDR3 runs to 13 residues. This CDR3 is CAWSVDYHNEQFF. In DNA, the CDR3 is TGTGCCTGGAGTGTCGACTACCACAATGAGCAGTTCTTC.

The genes are TRBV13 and TRBJ2-2, with D unclear. The CDR3 totals 13 residues. Germline-derived CDR1 and CDR2 are PRHDT and FYEKMQ (reference sequence). Trimming took 3 bases from V and 2 from J, leaving 4 bases between them. The CDR3 protein is CASSFGNTGELFF. DNA for the CDR3: TGTGCCAGCAGCTTCGGTAACACCGGGGAGCTGTTTTTT.

This clone occurred once. The chain recombines TRBV2 with TRBJ2-1, with 12 bases fitting TRBD2. The germline CDR1 and CDR2 sequences are SNHLY and FYNNEI. V shed 11 bases, J shed 4 bases, and the junction held 6 bases outside the gene matches. The length of the CDR3 is 14 residues. CDR3 DNA: TGTGCCTCAAGGACTAGCGGGACGTACAATGAGCAGTTCTTC. Translating it yields CASRTSGTYNEQFF.

V gene TRBV4-1 combines with J gene TRBJ2-7; no firm D call. Trimming left V 0 bases short and J 3 bases short, with 6 bases between. The CDR3 extends over 13 amino acids. CDR1 and CDR2 (germline): MGHRA, YSYEKL. The CDR3 loop is CASSQDLDYEQYF. The CDR3 nucleotides are TGCGCCAGCAGCCAAGATTTAGACTACGAGCAGTACTTC.

The genes are TRBV6-5 and TRBJ1-3; D call uncertain. This CDR3 region has 14 residues. V lost 6 bases, J lost 0 bases, and 9 bases lay in between. The V gene's germline CDR1 is MNHEY and CDR2 SVGAGI. CDR3 sequence: CASSSGPSGNTIYF. Here the CDR3 DNA reads TGTGCCAGCAGCTCCGGGCCCTCTGGAAACACCATATATTTT.

The rearrangement links TRBV11-3 to TRBJ2-3, with TRBD2 as a possible D gene (6 bases). The V gene lost 5 bases and the J gene lost 4 bases, with 16 bases spanning the gap. The CDR3 consists of 15 residues. Germline values: CDR1 SGHNT, CDR2 YENEEA. Here the CDR3 reads CASSPQGGGADTQYF. CDR3 in DNA: TGTGCCAGCAGCCCCCAGGGCGGAGGGGCAGATACGCAGTATTTT. The full variable domain, with the rest looked up from reference TRBV11-3 and TRBJ2-3, is EAGVVQSPRYKIIEKKQPVAFWCNPISGHNTLYWYLQNLGQGPELLIRYENEEAVDDSQLPKDRFSAERLKGVDSTLKIQPAELGDSAVYLCASSPQGGGADTQYFGPGTRLTVL.